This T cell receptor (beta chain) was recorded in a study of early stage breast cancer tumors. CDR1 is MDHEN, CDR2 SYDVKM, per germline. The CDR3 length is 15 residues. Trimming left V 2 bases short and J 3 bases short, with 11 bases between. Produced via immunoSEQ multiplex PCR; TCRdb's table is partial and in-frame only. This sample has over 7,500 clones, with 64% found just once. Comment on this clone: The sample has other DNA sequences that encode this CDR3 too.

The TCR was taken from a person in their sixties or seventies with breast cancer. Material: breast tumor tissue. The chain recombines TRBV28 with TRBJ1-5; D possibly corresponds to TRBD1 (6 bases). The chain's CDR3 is CASSLRGAYNQPQHF. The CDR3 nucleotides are TGTGCCAGCAGTTTAAGGGGGGCCTACAATCAGCCCCAGCATTTT.